This T cell receptor (beta chain) was sequenced during a study of cytomegalovirus exposure and HLA in healthy donors. Regarding this clone: Its antigen is unknown.

In the PCR, 60 Vbeta and 13 Jbeta primers were used. Clones were sequenced by immunoSEQ multiplex PCR, and TCRdb holds only the in-frame ones, with some missing. This table holds 72,000 or so clones, roughly four fifths found once. Points from the study as a whole: Follow-up analysis found HLA locus-dependent TCR association rates, highest for DRB1 and lowest for HLA-C.

Donors were nominally healthy when sampled, though unrecorded immune exposures were likely. This CDR3 is built from 16 residues. The germline gives CDR1 LNHNV, CDR2 YYDKDF (reference sequence). Trimming removed 0 bases at V and 6 bases at J, with 17 bases between. This clonotype originated in a woman aged 25 to 39 in good health and CMV-seropositive. The chain recombines TRBV15 with TRBJ1-1; maybe TRBD1 (5 bases). Specimen: PBMCs. The CDR3 bases are TGTGCCACCAGCAGAGATTTGCAGGGCCATAATCCTGAAGCTTTCTTT. This translates into CATSRDLQGHNPEAFF.